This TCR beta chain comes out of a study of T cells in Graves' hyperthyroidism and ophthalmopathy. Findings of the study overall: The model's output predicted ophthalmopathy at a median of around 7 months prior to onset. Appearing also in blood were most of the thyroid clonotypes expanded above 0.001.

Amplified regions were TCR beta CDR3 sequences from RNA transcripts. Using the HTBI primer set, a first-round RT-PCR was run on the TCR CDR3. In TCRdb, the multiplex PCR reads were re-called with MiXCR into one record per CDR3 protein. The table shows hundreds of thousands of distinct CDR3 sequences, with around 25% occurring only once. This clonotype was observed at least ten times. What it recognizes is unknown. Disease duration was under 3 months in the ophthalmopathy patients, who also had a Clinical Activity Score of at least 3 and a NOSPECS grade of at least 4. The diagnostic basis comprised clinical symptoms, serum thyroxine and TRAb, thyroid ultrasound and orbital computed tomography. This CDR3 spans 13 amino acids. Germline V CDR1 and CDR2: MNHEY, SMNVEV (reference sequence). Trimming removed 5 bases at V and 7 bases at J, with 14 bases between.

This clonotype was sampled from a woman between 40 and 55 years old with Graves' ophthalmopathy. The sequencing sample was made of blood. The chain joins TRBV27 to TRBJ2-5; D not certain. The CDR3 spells CASSLMRWGTQYF. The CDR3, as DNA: TGTGCCAGCAGTCTAATGCGCTGGGGGACCCAGTACTTC.